The 9 T cell receptor beta chains given below trace back to one sample, sequenced in a study of T cells in Graves' hyperthyroidism and ophthalmopathy. What was amplified from RNA transcripts were TCR beta CDR3 regions. HTBI primers were used for first-round RT-PCR of the TCR CDR3. TCRdb recomputed calls from the multiplex PCR reads with MiXCR, one row per CDR3 protein. This sample has fewer than 500,000 distinct CDR3 sequences; roughly 12% occur once, and the top ten carry around 21%. The sequenced material came from blood. The receptors were sampled from a man aged 25 to 45 with Graves' hyperthyroidism that later progressed to Graves' ophthalmopathy.

The chain employs TRBV20-1 and TRBJ2-1; TRBD2 matches 8 bases. The length of the CDR3 is 15 residues. Germline-derived CDR1 and CDR2 are DFQATT and SNEGSKA (reference sequence). Trimming cost V 2 bases and J 6 bases; bases outside gene matches: 9. CDR3 sequence reads: CSARRGGLAGNEQFF. The CDR3 DNA reads TGCAGTGCTAGAAGGGGCGGGCTAGCGGGCAATGAGCAGTTCTTC.

The chain has TRBV20-1 and TRBJ1-5; TRBD1 is a possible D gene (5 bases). CDR3 length equals 14 residues. Trimming took 4 bases from V and 3 from J, leaving 13 bases between them. Germline-derived CDR1 and CDR2 are DFQATT and SNEGSKA (reference sequence). CDR3 in amino acids: CSANRGSFNQPQHF. The CDR3 DNA follows: TGCAGTGCTAACCGGGGCAGTTTCAATCAGCCCCAGCATTTT.

This clonotype was detected only a few times. The chain recombines TRBV7-9 with TRBJ1-4; 7 nucleotides align to TRBD1. V gave up 4 bases and J gave up 6 bases; unmatched junction bases: 8. The CDR3 spans 15 residues. Germline CDR1 reads SEHNR; CDR2 reads FQNEAQ (reference sequence). CDR3 residues: CASSSRTGTDEKLFF. In DNA form, the CDR3 reads TGTGCCAGCAGCTCACGGACAGGAACGGATGAAAAACTGTTTTTT.

This clonotype was counted ten times or more. This rearrangement joins TRBV2 to TRBJ2-7; D remains unclear. Germline CDR1 and CDR2: SNHLY and FYNNEI. The length of the CDR3 is 12 residues. V gave up 5 bases and J gave up 1 base, with 6 bases separating them. The CDR3 region is CASSRVSYEQYF. The DNA of the CDR3 is TGTGCCAGCAGTAGGGTTTCCTACGAGCAGTACTTC.

This chain links TRBV4-1 with TRBJ1-3; D is perhaps TRBD1 (6 bases). The germline V gene has CDR1 MGHRA and CDR2 YSYEKL. This CDR3 is built from 15 residues. Trimming removed 0 bases at V and 4 bases at J, with 10 bases between. CDR3 DNA sequence: TGCGCCAGCAGCCAAGATTCAGGGGACGGAAACACCATATATTTT. It translates to CASSQDSGDGNTIYF.

This clonotype has only a few counts. The J gene is TRBJ2-7, the V gene TRBV7-2; 7 bases align to TRBD1. V lost 5 bases, J lost 4 bases, and 11 bases stayed unmatched. This CDR3 has 15 residues. The germline gives CDR1 SGHTA, CDR2 FQGNSA. This chain's CDR3 is CASSSNRGLGYEQYF. The CDR3 DNA is TGTGCCAGCAGCAGCAACAGGGGCTTGGGGTACGAGCAGTACTTC.

This clonotype was seen a handful of times. The junction does not match germline at one end; this may be a read error. The rearrangement uses TRBV18 and TRBJ1-4; D gene unclear. CDR3 length: 15 amino acids. Germline CDR1 and CDR2: KGHSH and LQKENI. The CDR3 region is CTSSPGDGSNEKLFF. CDR3 nucleotides: TGTACCAGCTCGCCCGGAGACGGTAGTAATGAAAAACTGTTTTTT.

The J gene is TRBJ1-3, the V gene TRBV20-1; no definite D call. Germline values: CDR1 DFQATT, CDR2 SNEGSKA (reference sequence). Trimming pared 0 bases from V and 0 bases from J, leaving 6 bases between. There are 14 residues in the CDR3. The CDR3 loop reads CSAREVSSGNTIYF. The CDR3 bases are TGCAGTGCTAGAGAAGTGAGCTCTGGAAACACCATATATTTT.

Comment on this clonotype: This clone may be a read error of a much larger clone one base away. The V gene is TRBV3-1, the J gene TRBJ1-5; D possibly corresponds to TRBD1 (6 bases). V was pared by 10 bases and J by 7 bases, with 17 bases between. The CDR3 has 13 amino acids. Germline V gene sequence: CDR1 LGHDT, CDR2 YNNKEL (reference sequence). The CDR3 protein is CANSPTQGQPQHF. In DNA form, the CDR3 reads TGTGCCAACAGTCCTACTCAGGGGCAGCCCCAGCATTTT.